This TCR beta chain stems from a study of breast tumors, draining lymph nodes, adjacent tissues. Findings and limits, study-wide: Most tumor T cells seemingly derive from lymph node, then expand in tumor. Compared with lymph nodes, tumors were less diverse; compared with nontumor tissue, more. The lymph node origin of tumor T cells was framed as consistent with a hypothesis, not demonstrated.

This clonotype was observed many times. Its antigen remains unknown. J was trimmed by 8 bases and V by 5 bases; bases with no gene match: 13. This CDR3 comprises 15 residues. CDR1 and CDR2 from the germline V gene are MNHEY and SVGAGI. Breast cancer patients provided tissue from their axillary draining lymph nodes. Using its own MiXCR run on the multiplex PCR reads, TCRdb lists one record per CDR3 protein. The data hold some 100,000 distinct CDR3 sequences, with over 20% observed a single time. The source of this sequence is a female donor with breast cancer. Some clones in this sample may be carry-over from other donors' samples. The sequenced material came from axillary lymph node tissue. The chain combines TRBV6-5 with TRBJ1-2, with 8 nucleotides matching TRBD1. CDR3 region: CASSRGGTGLWGYTF. The CDR3 DNA reads as TGTGCCAGCAGTAGGGGGGGGACAGGCCTTTGGGGCTACACCTTC.